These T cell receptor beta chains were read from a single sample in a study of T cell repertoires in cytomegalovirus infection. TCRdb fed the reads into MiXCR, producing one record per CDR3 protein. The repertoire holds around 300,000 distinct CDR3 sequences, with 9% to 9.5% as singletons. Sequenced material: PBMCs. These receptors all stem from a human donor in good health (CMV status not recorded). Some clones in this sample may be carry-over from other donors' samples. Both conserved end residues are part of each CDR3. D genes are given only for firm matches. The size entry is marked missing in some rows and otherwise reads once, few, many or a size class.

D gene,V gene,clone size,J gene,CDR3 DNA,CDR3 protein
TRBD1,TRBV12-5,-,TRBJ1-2,TGTGCTAGTGGTGCCCCCCCGACAGGGTATGGCTACACCTTC,CASGAPPTGYGYTF
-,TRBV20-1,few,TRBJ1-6,TGCAGTGCTAAGGAAAGGGGGAATTCACCCCTCCACTTT,CSAKERGNSPLHF
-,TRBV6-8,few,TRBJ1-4,TGTGCCAGCAGTTACTCCCTACTCACTCGAACCAACAATGAAAAACTGTTTTTT,CASSYSLLTRTNNEKLFF
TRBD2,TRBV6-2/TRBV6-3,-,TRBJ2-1,TGTGCCAGCACCAGGACTAGCCACTCCTACAATGAGCAGTTCTTC,CASTRTSHSYNEQFF
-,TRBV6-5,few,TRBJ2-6,TGTGCCAGCAGCCCCAACCTCTGGTCTGGGGCCAACGTCCTGACTTTC,CASSPNLWSGANVLTF
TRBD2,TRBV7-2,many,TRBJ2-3,TGTGCCAGCAGTGGACAGCGGGGGCGCACAGATACGCAGTATTTT,CASSGQRGRTDTQYF
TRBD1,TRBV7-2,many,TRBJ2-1,TGTGCCAGCAGCCCAGGGGGGACAGGGGGCAGGGATGAGCAGTTCTTC,CASSPGGTGGRDEQFF
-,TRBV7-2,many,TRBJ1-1,TGTGCCAGCAGCTTAACGAGGAACACTGAAGCTTTCTTT,CASSLTRNTEAFF
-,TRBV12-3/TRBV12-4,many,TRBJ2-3,TGTGCCACCTCAAGAAATACGCAGTATTTT,CATSRNTQYF
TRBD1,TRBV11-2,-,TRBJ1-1,TGTGCCAGCAGCCAACGGCCGGGACAGGGACTCACTGAAGCTTTCTTT,CASSQRPGQGLTEAFF
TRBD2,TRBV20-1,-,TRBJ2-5,TGCAGTGCCATGGGGACTAGCGGAAAGACCCAGTACTTC,CSAMGTSGKTQYF
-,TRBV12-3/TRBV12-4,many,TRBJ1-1,TGTGCCAGCAGTCGGACAGTAGGGAGGGGGGTTGAAGCTTTCTTT,CASSRTVGRGVEAFF
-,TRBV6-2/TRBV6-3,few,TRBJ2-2,TGTGCCAGCAGTTACACAGCGCCCAACACCGGGGAGCTGTTTTTT,CASSYTAPNTGELFF
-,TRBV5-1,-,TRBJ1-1,TGCGCCAGCAGCTTGGGACGCACCTTGAACACTGAAGCTTTCTTT,CASSLGRTLNTEAFF
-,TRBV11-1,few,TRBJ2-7,TGTGCCAGCAGCTTTAACAGGCTTAGCTCCTACGAGCAGTACTTC,CASSFNRLSSYEQYF
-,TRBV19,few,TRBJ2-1,TGTGCCACAGCTTCCTCCTTTGTTAGCTCCTACAATGAGCAGTTCTTC,CATASSFVSSYNEQFF
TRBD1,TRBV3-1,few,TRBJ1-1,TGTGCCAGCAGCTCCCGGACAGGGTGGAGCGCCACTGAAGCTTTCTTT,CASSSRTGWSATEAFF
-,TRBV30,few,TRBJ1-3,TGTGCCTGGAGTGCCCCAGGGGTCATGTACGGAAACACCATATATTTT,CAWSAPGVMYGNTIYF
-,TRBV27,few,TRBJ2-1,TGTGCCAGCGGGTATACCTCCTACAATGAGCAGTTCTTC,CASGYTSYNEQFF
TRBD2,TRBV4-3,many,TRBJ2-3,TGCGCCAGCAGCCAAGGGCCTAGCGGGAGGAGCACAGATACGCAGTATTTT,CASSQGPSGRSTDTQYF